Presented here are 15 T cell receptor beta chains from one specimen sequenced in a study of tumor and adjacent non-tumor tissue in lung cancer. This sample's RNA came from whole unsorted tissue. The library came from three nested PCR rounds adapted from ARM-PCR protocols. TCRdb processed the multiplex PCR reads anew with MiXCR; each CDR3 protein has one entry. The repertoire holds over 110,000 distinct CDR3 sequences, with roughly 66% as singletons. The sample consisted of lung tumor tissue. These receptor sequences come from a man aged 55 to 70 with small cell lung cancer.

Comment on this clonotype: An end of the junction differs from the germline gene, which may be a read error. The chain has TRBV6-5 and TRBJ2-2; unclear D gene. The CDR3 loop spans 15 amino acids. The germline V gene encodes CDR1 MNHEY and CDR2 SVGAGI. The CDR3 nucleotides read TGTGCCGGCAGTTACTCCGCTCCGAAGACCGGGGAGCTGTTTTTT. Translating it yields CAGSYSAPKTGELFF.

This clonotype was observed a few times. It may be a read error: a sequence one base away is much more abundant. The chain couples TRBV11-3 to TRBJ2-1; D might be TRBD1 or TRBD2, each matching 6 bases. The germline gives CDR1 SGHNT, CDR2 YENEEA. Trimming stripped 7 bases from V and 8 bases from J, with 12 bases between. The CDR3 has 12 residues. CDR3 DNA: TGTGCCAGCAACTCTAGGGGGGATGAGCAGTTCTTC. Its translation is CASNSRGDEQFF.

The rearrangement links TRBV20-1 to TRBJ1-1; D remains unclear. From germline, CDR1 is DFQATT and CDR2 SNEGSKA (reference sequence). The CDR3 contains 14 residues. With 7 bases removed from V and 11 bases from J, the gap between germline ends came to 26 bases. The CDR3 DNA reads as TGCAGTGGTTTGTTAGGGCGCCTTTACAGTGAGGCTTTCTTT. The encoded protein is CSGLLGRLYSEAFF.

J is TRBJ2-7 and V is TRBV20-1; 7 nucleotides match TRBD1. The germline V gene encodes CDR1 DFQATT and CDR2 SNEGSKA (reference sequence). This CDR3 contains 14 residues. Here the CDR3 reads CSARPLQGCYEQCV. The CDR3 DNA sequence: TGCAGTGCTAGACCATTACAGGGGTGCTACGAGCAGTGCGTC.

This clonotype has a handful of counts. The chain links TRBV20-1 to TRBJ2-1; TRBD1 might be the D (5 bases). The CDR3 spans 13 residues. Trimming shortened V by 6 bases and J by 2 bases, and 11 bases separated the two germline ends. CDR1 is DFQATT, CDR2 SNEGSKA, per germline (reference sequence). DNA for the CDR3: TGCAGTGCGGTGGGGCCGACCTACAATGAGCAGTTCTTC. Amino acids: CSAVGPTYNEQFF.

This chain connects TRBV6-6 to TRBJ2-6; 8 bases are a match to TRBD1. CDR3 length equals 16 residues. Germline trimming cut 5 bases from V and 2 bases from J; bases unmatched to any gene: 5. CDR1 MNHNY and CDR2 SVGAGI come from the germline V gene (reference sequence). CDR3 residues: CASSIMTGAGANVLTF. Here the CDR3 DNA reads TGTGCCAGCAGTATAATGACAGGGGCTGGGGCCAACGTCCTGACTTTC.

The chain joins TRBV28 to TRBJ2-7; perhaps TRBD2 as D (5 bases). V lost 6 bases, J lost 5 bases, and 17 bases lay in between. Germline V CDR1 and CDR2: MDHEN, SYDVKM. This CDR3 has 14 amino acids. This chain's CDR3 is CASSPPGWVNEQYF. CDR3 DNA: TGTGCCAGCAGCCCCCCGGGATGGGTAAACGAGCAGTACTTC.

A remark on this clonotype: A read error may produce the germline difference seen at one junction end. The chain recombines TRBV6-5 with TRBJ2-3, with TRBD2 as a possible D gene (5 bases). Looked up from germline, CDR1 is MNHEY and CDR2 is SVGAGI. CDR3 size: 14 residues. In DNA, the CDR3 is TGTGCCAGCAGTGATCGCTGGGCCGGGGATATGCAGTATTTT. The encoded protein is CASSDRWAGDMQYF.

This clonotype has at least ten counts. This chain's CDR3 is CASSSWTGETQYF. The CDR3 bases are TGTGCCAGCAGTTCCTGGACCGGGGAGACCCAGTACTTC. The V and J genes are TRBV6-5 and TRBJ2-5; D is uncertain. V dropped 4 bases and J dropped 5 bases, with 11 bases sitting between them. Germline CDR1 reads MNHEY; CDR2 reads SVGAGI. The CDR3 sequence is 13 residues long.

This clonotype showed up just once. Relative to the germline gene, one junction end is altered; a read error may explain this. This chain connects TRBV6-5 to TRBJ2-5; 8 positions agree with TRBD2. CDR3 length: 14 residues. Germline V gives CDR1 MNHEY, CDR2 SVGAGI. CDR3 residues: CASKVTGGPETQYF. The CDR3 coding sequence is TGTGCCAGCAAAGTAACGGGAGGGCCGGAGACCCAATACTTC.

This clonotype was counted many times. Here the CDR3 reads CASSEVRGNTIYF. CDR3 sequence (DNA): TGTGCCAGCAGTGAAGTGAGGGGAAACACCATATATTTT. V is TRBV6-1 and J is TRBJ1-3; D is unresolved. This CDR3 has 13 amino acids. CDR1 and CDR2 from the germline V gene are MNHNS and SASEGT. Between the trimmed V and J ends, which lost 1 base and 4 bases, there was a span of 5 bases.

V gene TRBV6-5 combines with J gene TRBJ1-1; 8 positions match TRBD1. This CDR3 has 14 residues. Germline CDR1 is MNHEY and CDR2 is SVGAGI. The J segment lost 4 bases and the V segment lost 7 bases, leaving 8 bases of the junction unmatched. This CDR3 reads CASNTGQGGTEAFF. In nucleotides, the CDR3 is TGTGCCAGCAATACTGGACAGGGAGGCACTGAAGCTTTCTTT.

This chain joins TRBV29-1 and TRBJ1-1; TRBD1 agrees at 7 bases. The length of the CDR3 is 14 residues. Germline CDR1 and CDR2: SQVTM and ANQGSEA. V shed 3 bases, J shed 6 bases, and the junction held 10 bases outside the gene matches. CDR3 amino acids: CSVDPLGQGAEAFF. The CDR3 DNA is TGCAGCGTTGATCCGTTAGGCCAGGGGGCTGAAGCTTTCTTT.

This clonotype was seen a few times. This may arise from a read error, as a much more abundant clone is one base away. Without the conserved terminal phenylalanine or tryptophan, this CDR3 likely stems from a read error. The CDR3 DNA reads TGCAGTGCGCTGTACACTGAAGCTTTCGTT. It yields the protein CSALYTEAFV. The gene calls are TRBV20-1 and TRBJ1-1; D uncertain. The CDR3 loop spans 10 amino acids. Per germline, CDR1 DFQATT and CDR2 SNEGSKA (reference sequence). Trimming left V 6 bases short and J 3 bases short, with 5 bases between.

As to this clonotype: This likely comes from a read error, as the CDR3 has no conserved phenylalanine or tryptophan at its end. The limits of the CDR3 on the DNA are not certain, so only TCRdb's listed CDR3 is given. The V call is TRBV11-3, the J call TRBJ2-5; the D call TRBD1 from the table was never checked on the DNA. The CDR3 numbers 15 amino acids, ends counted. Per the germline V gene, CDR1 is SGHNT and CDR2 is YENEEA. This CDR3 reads CVSRRDRGSLETQYL.